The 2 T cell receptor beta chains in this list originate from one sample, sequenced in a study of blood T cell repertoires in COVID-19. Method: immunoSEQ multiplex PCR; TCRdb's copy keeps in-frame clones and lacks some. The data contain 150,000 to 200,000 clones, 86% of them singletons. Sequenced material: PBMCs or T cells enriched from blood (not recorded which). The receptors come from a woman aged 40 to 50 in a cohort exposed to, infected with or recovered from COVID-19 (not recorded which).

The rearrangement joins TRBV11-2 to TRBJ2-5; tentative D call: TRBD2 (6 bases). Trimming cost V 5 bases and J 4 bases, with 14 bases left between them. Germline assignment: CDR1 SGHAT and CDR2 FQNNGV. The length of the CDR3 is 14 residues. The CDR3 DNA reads TGTGCCAGCAGCCTACGTTGGGGAGGAGAGACCCAGTACTTC. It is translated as CASSLRWGGETQYF.

The CDR3 DNA sequence: TGTGCCAGCAGTTTCCTAGAGCCAGATACGCAGTATTTT. Translated: CASSFLEPDTQYF. The V call is TRBV12-3 or TRBV12-4, the J call TRBJ2-3, with D uncertain. V dropped 3 bases and J dropped 4 bases, with 8 bases sitting between them. There are 13 residues in the CDR3.